A few counts support the clone carrying this TCR beta chain. The sample originates from a study of cytomegalovirus exposure and HLA in healthy donors. The V end lost 3 bases, the J end lost 8 bases, and 19 bases lay between the germline ends. CDR1 and CDR2 (germline): KGHSH, LQKENI. CDR3 size: 15 residues. In the PCR, 60 Vbeta and 13 Jbeta primers were used. Clones were read by immunoSEQ multiplex PCR, and TCRdb kept only the in-frame ones, dropping some. Of more than 90,000 clones in the sample, 81% were seen once. The sequence derives from a woman aged 70-85 years in good health and CMV-seropositive. The chain joins TRBV18 to TRBJ1-1; weak D call: TRBD1 (6 bases). Source material: PBMCs. The CDR3: CASSPFGQLRDEAFF. Written as DNA, the CDR3 is TGTGCCAGCTCACCGTTCGGACAGCTAAGAGACGAAGCTTTCTTT.